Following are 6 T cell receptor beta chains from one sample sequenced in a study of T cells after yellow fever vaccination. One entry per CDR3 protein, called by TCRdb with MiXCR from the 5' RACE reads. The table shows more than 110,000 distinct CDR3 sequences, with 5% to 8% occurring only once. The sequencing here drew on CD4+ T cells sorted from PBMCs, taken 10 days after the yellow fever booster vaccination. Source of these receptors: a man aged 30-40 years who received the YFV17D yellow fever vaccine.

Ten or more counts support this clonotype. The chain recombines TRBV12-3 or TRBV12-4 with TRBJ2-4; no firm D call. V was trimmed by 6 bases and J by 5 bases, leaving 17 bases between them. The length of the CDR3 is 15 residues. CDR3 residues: CASSPLRAGENIQYF. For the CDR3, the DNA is TGTGCCAGCAGCCCCCTTAGGGCTGGAGAAAACATTCAGTACTTC.

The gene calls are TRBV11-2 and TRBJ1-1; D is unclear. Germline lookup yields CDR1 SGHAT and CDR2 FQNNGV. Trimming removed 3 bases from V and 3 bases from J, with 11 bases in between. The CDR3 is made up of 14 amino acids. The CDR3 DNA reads TGTGCCAGCAGCTTGAGGACGGAGCACACTGAAGCTTTCTTT. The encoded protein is CASSLRTEHTEAFF.

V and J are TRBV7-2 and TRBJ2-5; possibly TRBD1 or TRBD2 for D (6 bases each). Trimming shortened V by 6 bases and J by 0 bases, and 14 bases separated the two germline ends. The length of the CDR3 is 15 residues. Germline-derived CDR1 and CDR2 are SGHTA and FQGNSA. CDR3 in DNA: TGTGCCAGCAGGCCTCGGGGGCGCTACCAAGAGACCCAGTACTTC. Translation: CASRPRGRYQETQYF.

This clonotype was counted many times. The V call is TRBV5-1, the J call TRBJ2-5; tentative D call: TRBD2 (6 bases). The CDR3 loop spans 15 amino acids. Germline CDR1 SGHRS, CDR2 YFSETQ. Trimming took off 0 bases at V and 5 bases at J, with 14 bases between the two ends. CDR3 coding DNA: TGCGCCAGCAGCTTGGGCGGGACCGTTGGGGAGACCCAGTACTTC. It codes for CASSLGGTVGETQYF.

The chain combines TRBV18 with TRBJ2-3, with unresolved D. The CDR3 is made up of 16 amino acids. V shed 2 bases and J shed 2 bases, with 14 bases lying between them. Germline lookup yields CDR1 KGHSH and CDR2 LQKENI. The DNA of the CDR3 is TGTGCCAGCTCACCAATTGGCTATCCGTACACAGATACGCAGTATTTT. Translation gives CASSPIGYPYTDTQYF.

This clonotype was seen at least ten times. CDR3 protein: CASSERGTQYF. CDR3 coding DNA: TGTGCCAGCAGCGAACGGGGGACCCAGTACTTC. This chain uses TRBV7-8 with TRBJ2-5, with D tentatively TRBD2 (5 bases). This CDR3 is 11 amino acids long. V was shortened by 5 bases and J by 7 bases, with 8 bases between the two germline ends. Germline CDR1 reads SGHVS; CDR2 reads FQNEAQ.